This TCR beta chain was captured by sequencing in a study of blood T cell repertoires in COVID-19. Individuals drawn from 24 US areas were about 18 to 95 years old. Cohort allocation depended upon clinical history that participants reported. Participants classified as exposed had met a COVID-19 case within 2 weeks before study entry. The sample holds many counts of this clone. Authors' processing steps: Quantification of nucleated cells was approximated via reference gene primer amplification. Here immunoSEQ multiplex PCR was the method, and the copy in TCRdb shows in-frame clones only, minus some. V and J calls and clone size are as listed in that table; D and trimming were resolved from the DNA. The sample holds about 140,000 clones, roughly 84% seen once. The clonotype comes from a man aged 65-85 years who had been exposed to COVID-19. Sequencing was done on a sample of PBMCs or T cells enriched from blood (not recorded which).

The CDR3 coding sequence is TGTGCCAGCAGCTTGGGACAGTTAAATGAAAAACTGTTTTTT. This encodes CASSLGQLNEKLFF. The chain is built from TRBV5-6 and TRBJ1-4; tentatively, D is TRBD1 (5 bases). Germline V gene data show CDR1 as SGHDT and CDR2 as YYEEEE. CDR3 length: 14 amino acids. Trimming cost V 0 bases and J 5 bases, with 8 bases left between them.